The 13 T cell receptor beta chains below were found in one sample sequenced in a study of T-cell reconstitution after alpha-beta-depleted transplantation in children. Unique molecular identifiers featured in how the TCRbeta library was prepared. TCRdb analysed the PCR reads with MiXCR anew, one entry per CDR3 protein. The table includes some 550,000 distinct CDR3 sequences, roughly 23% detected once. This specimen was PBMCs, mostly from graft donor cells, taken 360 days after TCRalphabeta/CD19-depleted stem cell transplant. These receptors originate from a boy younger than two who had a stem cell transplant for acute myeloid leukemia, so the T cells may come from the graft donor.

The chain links TRBV6-5 to TRBJ1-4; no reliable D call. CDR3 length: 14 amino acids. Trimming left V 4 bases short and J 4 bases short, with 10 bases between. In germline, CDR1 is MNHEY, CDR2 SVGAGI. DNA of the CDR3: TGTGCCAGCAGTTCTTCCTATAGTAATGAAAAACTGTTTTTT. Its translation: CASSSSYSNEKLFF.

V is TRBV20-1 and J is TRBJ2-7; D not certain. This CDR3 contains 14 residues. In germline, CDR1 is DFQATT, CDR2 SNEGSKA (reference sequence). V was trimmed by 0 bases and J by 0 bases, leaving 9 bases between them. The CDR3 DNA is TGCAGTGCTAGAGATCATTTAAGCTCCTACGAGCAGTACGTC. Translating gives CSARDHLSSYEQYV.

This clonotype has a handful of counts. The chain combines TRBV5-1 with TRBJ2-6, with D possibly TRBD2 on 5 matching bases. CDR1 SGHRS and CDR2 YFSETQ come from the germline V gene. Trimming removed 1 base at V and 4 bases at J, with 12 bases between. The CDR3 length is 16 residues. The CDR3 nucleotides read TGCGCCAGCAGCTTGAGCAGGACTGGCGGGGCCAACGTCCTGACTTTC. It translates to CASSLSRTGGANVLTF.

This rearrangement joins TRBV18 to TRBJ1-4, with D unclear. Germline values: CDR1 KGHSH, CDR2 LQKENI. CDR3 size: 14 residues. The ends were cut back, 6 bases at V and 4 bases at J, with 12 bases in the middle. CDR3 coding DNA: TGTGCCAGCTCTCTGACATTTCGTAATGAAAAACTGTTTTTT. Translating gives CASSLTFRNEKLFF.

The chain couples TRBV7-9 to TRBJ2-7; 9 positions agree with TRBD1. Trimming removed 5 bases from V and 6 bases from J; junction bases left unmatched: 8. There are 14 residues in the CDR3. The V gene's germline CDR1 is SEHNR and CDR2 FQNEAQ (reference sequence). The CDR3: CASSPQRQGGEQYF. The DNA for the CDR3 is TGTGCCAGCAGCCCCCAGCGACAGGGGGGCGAGCAGTACTTC.

This clonotype was seen more than once but under ten times. The rearrangement links TRBV6-1 to TRBJ1-2, with 9 positions matching TRBD1. Per germline, CDR1 MNHNS and CDR2 SASEGT. This CDR3 comprises 12 residues. J was trimmed by 6 bases and V by 4 bases; bases with no gene match: 0. The CDR3 here is CASSGTGDGYTF. DNA of the CDR3: TGTGCCAGCAGTGGGACAGGGGATGGCTACACCTTC.

The table lists this clonotype with many counts. The chain joins TRBV20-1 to TRBJ2-2, with unresolved D. The germline V gene encodes CDR1 DFQATT and CDR2 SNEGSKA (reference sequence). The CDR3 covers 15 residues. V lost 0 bases and J lost 2, with 10 bases in between. CDR3 sequence: CSARDPIANTGELFF. The CDR3 DNA reads as TGCAGTGCTAGAGATCCCATTGCAAACACCGGGGAGCTGTTTTTT.

V is TRBV6-4 and J is TRBJ2-3, with D possibly matching TRBD2 (6 bases). The CDR3 is 15 residues long. Germline loops: CDR1 MRHNA, CDR2 SNTAGT. The ends were cut back, 4 bases at V and 3 bases at J, with 14 bases in the middle. CDR3 loop: CASSGGGDRTDTQYF. The DNA for the CDR3 is TGTGCCAGCAGTGGAGGAGGGGATCGGACAGATACGCAGTATTTT.

This clonotype was seen a handful of times. The chain carries TRBV12-3 or TRBV12-4 and TRBJ1-1, with TRBD1 as a possible D gene (6 bases). V dropped 7 bases and J dropped 3 bases, with 12 bases sitting between them. The CDR3 is made up of 13 amino acids. The CDR3, as DNA: TGTGCCAGCACCCAGACAGGCCACACTGAAGCTTTCTTT. It codes for CASTQTGHTEAFF.

The chain combines TRBV3-1 with TRBJ2-7; TRBD1 matches at 8 bases. The CDR3 covers 15 residues. Germline assignment: CDR1 LGHDT and CDR2 YNNKEL (reference sequence). Germline trimming cut 1 base from V and 6 bases from J; bases unmatched to any gene: 8. The chain's CDR3 is CASSQVPGQVAEQYF. The CDR3 region has the DNA TGTGCCAGCAGCCAAGTTCCGGGACAGGTAGCCGAGCAGTACTTC.

At least ten counts were recorded for this clonotype. This sequence joins TRBV12-3 or TRBV12-4 and TRBJ1-1; a possible D gene is TRBD1 (5 bases). This CDR3 is 13 amino acids long. Trimming cost V 3 bases and J 4 bases, with 9 bases left between them. CDR3 nucleotides: TGTGCCAGCAGTTTCCCAGGGACCACTGAAGCTTTCTTT. This encodes CASSFPGTTEAFF.

This clonotype was recorded many times. The rearrangement links TRBV12-3 or TRBV12-4 to TRBJ1-5, with D unclear. The CDR3 has 13 amino acids. The germline V and J ends were trimmed by 7 bases and 1 base, with 8 bases remaining between them. The CDR3: CASIEESNQPQHF. CDR3 bases: TGTGCCAGCATAGAAGAAAGCAATCAGCCCCAGCATTTT.

This clonotype showed up just a few times. Its ends do not fully match the called genes, so a read error is possible. The gene calls are TRBV18 and TRBJ1-2, with D unclear. This CDR3 is built from 14 residues. Germline V gene lookup returns CDR1 KGHSH and CDR2 LQKENI. The CDR3 loop reads CASSPPPTNYGYTF. The CDR3 bases are TGTGCCAGCTCCCCACCACCGACCAACTATGGCTACACCTTC.